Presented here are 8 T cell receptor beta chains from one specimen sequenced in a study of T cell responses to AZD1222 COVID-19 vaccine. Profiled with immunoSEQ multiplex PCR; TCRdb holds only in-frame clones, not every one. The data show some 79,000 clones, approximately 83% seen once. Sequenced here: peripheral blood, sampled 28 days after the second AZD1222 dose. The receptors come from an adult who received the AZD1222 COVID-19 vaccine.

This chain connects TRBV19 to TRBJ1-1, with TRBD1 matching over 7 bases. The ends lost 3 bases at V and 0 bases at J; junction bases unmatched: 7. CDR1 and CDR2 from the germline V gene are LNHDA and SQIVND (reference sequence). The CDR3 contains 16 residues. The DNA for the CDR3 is TGTGCCAGTAGTATTGCCCGGACAGGTTTGAACACTGAAGCTTTCTTT. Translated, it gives CASSIARTGLNTEAFF.

CDR3 DNA: TGCGCCAGCAGTGAGAATAGCAATCAGCCCCAGCATTTT. Protein sequence: CASSENSNQPQHF. This chain connects TRBV10-1 to TRBJ1-5; no clear D gene. V dropped 2 bases and J dropped 0 bases, with 2 bases sitting between them. The CDR3 has 13 residues. The germline gives CDR1 WNHNN, CDR2 SYGVQD (reference sequence).

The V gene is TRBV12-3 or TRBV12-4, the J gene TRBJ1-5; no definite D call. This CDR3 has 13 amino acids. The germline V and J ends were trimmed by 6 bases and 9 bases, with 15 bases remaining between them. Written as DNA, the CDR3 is TGTGCCAGCAGAGAATCAGGAGCGCGGCCCCAGCATTTT. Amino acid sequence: CASRESGARPQHF.

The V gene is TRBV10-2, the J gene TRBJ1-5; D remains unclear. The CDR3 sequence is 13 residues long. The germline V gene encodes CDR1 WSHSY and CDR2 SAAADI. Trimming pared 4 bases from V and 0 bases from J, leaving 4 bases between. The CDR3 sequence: CASSGYSNQPQHF. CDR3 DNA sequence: TGCGCCAGCAGTGGATATAGCAATCAGCCCCAGCATTTT.

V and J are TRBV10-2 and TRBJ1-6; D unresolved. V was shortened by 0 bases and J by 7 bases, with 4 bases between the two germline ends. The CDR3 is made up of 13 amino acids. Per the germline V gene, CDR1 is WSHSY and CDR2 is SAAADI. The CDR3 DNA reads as TGCGCCAGCAGTGAGTCAGGGAATTCACCCCTCCACTTT. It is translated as CASSESGNSPLHF.

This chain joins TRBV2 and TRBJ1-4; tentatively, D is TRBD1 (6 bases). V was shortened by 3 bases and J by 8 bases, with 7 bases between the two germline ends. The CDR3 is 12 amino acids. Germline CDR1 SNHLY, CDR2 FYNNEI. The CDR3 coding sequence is TGTGCCAGCAGTGATAGGGGGGAAAAACTGTTTTTT. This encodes CASSDRGEKLFF. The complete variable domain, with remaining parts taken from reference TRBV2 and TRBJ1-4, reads EPEVTQTPSHQVTQMGQEVILRCVPISNHLYFYWYRQILGQKVEFLVSFYNNEISEKSEIFDDQFSVERPDGSNFTLKIRSTKLEDSAMYFCASSDRGEKLFFGSGTQLSVL.

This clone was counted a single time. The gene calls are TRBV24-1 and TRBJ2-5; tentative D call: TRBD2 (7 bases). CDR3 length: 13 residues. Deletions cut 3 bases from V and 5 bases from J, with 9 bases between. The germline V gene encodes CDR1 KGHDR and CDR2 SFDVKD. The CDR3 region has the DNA TGTGCCACCAGTGATGGGGGGGCTGAGACCCAGTACTTC. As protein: CATSDGGAETQYF.

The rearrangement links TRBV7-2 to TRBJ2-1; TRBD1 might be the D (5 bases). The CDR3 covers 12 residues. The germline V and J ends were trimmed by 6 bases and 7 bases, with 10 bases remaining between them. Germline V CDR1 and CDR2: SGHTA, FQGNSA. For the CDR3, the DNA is TGTGCCAGCAGGGATCAGGGTAATGAGCAGTTCTTC. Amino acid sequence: CASRDQGNEQFF.